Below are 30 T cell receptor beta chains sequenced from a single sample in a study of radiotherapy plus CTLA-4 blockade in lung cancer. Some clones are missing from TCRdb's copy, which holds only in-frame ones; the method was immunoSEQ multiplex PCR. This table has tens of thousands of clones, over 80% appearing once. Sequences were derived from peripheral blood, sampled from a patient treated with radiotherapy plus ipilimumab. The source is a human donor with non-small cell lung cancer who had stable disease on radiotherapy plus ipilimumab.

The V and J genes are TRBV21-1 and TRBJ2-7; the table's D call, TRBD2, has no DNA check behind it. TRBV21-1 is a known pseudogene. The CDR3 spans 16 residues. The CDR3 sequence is CASSSRSRDLLYEQYF. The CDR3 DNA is TGTGCCAGCAGCTCCCGATCCCGGGACTTACTATACGAGCAGTACTTC.

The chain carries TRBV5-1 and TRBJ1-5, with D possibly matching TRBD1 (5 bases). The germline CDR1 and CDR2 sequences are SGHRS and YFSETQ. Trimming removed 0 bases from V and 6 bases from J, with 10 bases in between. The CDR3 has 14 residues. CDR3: CASSLGGERQPQHF. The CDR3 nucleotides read TGCGCCAGCAGCTTGGGAGGGGAGCGTCAGCCCCAGCATTTT.

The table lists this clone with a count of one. CDR3 DNA: TGTGCCAGCAGCGTCTCCGGGACAGCCCTCAGGGGCTACACCTTC. Encoded protein: CASSVSGTALRGYTF. This chain joins TRBV6-1 and TRBJ1-2, with 7 bases that match TRBD1. The CDR3 extends over 15 amino acids. The V segment lost 6 bases and the J segment 8 bases; nucleotides outside the gene matches: 15. Germline V CDR1 and CDR2: MNHNS, SASEGT.

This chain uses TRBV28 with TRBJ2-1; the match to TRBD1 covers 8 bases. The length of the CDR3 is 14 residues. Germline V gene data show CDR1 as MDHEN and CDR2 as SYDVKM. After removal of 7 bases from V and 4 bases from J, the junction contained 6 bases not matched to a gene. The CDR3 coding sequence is TGTGCCAGCAACCGGAGACAGGGGTACAATGAGCAGTTCTTC. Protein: CASNRRQGYNEQFF.

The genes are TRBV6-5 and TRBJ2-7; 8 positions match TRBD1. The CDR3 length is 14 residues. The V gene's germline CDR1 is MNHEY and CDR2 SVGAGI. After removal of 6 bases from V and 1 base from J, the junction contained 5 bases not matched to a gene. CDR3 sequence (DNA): TGTGCCAGCAGCCTCACAGGGGGTTCCTACGAGCAGTACTTC. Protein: CASSLTGGSYEQYF.

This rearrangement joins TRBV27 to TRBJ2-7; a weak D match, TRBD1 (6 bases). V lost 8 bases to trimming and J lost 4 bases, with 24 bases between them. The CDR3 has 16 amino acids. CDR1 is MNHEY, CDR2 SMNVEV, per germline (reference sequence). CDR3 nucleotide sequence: TGTGCCAGCGGGGCCGAACAGGGCACATTTAAGTACGAGCAGTACTTC. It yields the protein CASGAEQGTFKYEQYF.

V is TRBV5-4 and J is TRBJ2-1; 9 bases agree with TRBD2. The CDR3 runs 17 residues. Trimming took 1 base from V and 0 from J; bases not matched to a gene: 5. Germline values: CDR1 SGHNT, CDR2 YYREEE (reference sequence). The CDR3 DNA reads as TGTGCCAGCAGCTTGCCTAGCGGGGTCAGCTCCTACAATGAGCAGTTCTTC. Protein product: CASSLPSGVSSYNEQFF.

This CDR3 reads CASSPDRGGETQYF. Here the CDR3 DNA reads TGTGCCAGCTCACCAGACAGGGGTGGAGAGACCCAGTACTTC. The chain carries TRBV18 and TRBJ2-5, with TRBD1 matching over 8 bases. CDR3 length: 14 amino acids. Trimming took 2 bases from V and 4 from J; bases not matched to a gene: 3. Germline assignment: CDR1 KGHSH and CDR2 LQKENI.

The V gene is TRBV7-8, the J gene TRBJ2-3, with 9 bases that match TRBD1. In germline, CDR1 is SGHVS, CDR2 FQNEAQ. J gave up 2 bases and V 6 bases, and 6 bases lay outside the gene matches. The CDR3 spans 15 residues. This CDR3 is CASRSRDRDTDTQYF. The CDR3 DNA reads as TGTGCCAGCAGAAGCCGGGACAGGGACACAGATACGCAGTATTTT. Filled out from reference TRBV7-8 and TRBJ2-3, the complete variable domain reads GAGVSQSPRYKVAKRGQDVALRCDPISGHVSLFWYQQALGQGPEFLTYFQNEAQLDKSGLPSDRFFAERPEGSVSTLKIQRTQQEDSAVYLCASRSRDRDTDTQYFGPGTRLTVL.

CDR3: CASSLGGVLTEAFF. CDR3 nucleotides: TGTGCCAGCAGCTTAGGGGGGGTTCTCACTGAAGCTTTCTTT. This chain uses TRBV7-6 with TRBJ1-1; TRBD1 might be the D (5 bases). This CDR3 comprises 14 residues. V dropped 1 base and J dropped 4 bases, with 10 bases sitting between them. Germline CDR1 SGHVS, CDR2 FNYEAQ.

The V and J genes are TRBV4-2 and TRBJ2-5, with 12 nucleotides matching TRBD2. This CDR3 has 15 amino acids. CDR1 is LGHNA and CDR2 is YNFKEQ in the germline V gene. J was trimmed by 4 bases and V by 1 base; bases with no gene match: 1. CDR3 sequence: CASSQGTSGAETQYF. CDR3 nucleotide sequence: TGTGCCAGCAGCCAAGGGACTAGCGGGGCAGAGACCCAGTACTTC.

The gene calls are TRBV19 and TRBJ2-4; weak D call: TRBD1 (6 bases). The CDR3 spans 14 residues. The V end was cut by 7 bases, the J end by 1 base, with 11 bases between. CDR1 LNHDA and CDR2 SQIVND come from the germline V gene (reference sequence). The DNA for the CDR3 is TGTGCCAGTACCCCAGGGGTGGCCAAAAACATTCAGTACTTC. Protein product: CASTPGVAKNIQYF.

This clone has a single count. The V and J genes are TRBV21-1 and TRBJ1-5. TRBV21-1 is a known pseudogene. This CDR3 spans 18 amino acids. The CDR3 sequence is CASSKERVPPPLNQPQHF. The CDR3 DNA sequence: TGTGCCAGCAGCAAAGAAAGGGTGCCCCCGCCGCTCAATCAGCCCCAGCATTTT.

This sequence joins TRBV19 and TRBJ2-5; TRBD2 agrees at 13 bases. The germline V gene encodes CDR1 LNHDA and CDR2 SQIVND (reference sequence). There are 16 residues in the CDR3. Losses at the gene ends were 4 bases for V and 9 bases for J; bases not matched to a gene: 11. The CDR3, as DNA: TGTGCCAGTAGTACCACCGGGACTAGCGGGGCAGGGTCCCAGTACTTC. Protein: CASSTTGTSGAGSQYF.

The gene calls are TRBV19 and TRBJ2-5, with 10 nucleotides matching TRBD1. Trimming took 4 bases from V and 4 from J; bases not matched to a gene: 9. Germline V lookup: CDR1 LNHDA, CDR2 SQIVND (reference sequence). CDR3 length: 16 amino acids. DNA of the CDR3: TGTGCCAGTAGTAATCTCGGGACAGGGGTAGGAGAGACCCAGTACTTC. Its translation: CASSNLGTGVGETQYF.

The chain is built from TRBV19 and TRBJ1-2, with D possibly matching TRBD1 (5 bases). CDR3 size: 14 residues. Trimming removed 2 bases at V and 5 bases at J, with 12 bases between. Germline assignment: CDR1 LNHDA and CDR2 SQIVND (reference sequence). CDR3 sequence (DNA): TGTGCCAGTAGTATATCGGGGGTTCGATATGGCTACACCTTC. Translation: CASSISGVRYGYTF.

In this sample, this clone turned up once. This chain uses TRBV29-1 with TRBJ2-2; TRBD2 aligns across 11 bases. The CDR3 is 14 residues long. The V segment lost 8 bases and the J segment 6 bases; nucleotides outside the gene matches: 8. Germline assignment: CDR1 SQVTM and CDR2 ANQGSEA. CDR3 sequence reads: CSSRVGLAAGELFF. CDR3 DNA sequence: TGCAGCTCTAGGGTGGGACTAGCGGCCGGGGAGCTGTTTTTT.

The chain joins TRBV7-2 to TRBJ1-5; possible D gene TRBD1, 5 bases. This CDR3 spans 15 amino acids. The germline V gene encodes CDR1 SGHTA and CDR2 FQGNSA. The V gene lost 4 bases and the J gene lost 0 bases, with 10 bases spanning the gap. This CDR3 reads CASSSGGSSNQPQHF. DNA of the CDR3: TGTGCCAGCAGCTCCGGGGGTAGTAGCAATCAGCCCCAGCATTTT.

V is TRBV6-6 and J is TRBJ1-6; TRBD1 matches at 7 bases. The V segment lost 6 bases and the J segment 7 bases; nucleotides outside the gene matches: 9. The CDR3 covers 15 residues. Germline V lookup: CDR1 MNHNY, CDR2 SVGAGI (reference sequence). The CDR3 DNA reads TGTGCCAGCAGGGGGACAGTTGGGGGCAATTCACCCCTCCACTTT. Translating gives CASRGTVGGNSPLHF.

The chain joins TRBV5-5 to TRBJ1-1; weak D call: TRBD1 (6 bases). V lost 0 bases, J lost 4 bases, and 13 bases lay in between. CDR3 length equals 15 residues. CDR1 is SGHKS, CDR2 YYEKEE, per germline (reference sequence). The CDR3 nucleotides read TGTGCCAGCAGCTTGGAGTCCACAGGGTTCACTGAAGCTTTCTTT. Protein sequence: CASSLESTGFTEAFF.

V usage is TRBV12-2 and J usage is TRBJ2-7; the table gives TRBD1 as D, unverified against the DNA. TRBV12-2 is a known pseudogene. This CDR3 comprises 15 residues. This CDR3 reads CASRLRDRSYYEQYF. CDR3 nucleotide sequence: TGTGCAAGTCGCTTACGGGACAGGTCCTACTACGAGCAGTACTTC.

The CDR3 sequence is CASSSGPSYEQYF. CDR3 bases: TGTGCCAGCAGTTCTGGGCCATCCTACGAGCAGTACTTC. This chain uses TRBV6-1 with TRBJ2-7, with D unresolved. Deletions cut 5 bases from V and 1 base from J, with 9 bases between. CDR3 length: 13 residues. Germline loops: CDR1 MNHNS, CDR2 SASEGT.

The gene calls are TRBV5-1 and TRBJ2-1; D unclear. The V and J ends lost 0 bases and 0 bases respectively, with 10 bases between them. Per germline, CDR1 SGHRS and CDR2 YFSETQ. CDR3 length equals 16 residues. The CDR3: CASSLGSGSSYNEQFF. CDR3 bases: TGCGCCAGCAGCTTGGGGTCGGGCAGCTCCTACAATGAGCAGTTCTTC.

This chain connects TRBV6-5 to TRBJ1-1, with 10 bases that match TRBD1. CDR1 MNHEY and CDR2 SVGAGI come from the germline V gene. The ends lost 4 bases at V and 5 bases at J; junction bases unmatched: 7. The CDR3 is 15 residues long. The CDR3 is CASSSTGTGVTEAFF. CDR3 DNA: TGTGCCAGCAGTTCTACTGGGACAGGGGTAACTGAAGCTTTCTTT.

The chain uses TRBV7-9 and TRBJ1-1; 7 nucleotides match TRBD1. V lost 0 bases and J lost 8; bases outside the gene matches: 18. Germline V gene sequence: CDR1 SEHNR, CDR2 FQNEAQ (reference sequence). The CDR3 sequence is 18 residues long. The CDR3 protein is CASSLALPGGRTVHEAFF. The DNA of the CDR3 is TGTGCCAGCAGCTTAGCGCTTCCAGGGGGTAGAACAGTCCACGAAGCTTTCTTT.

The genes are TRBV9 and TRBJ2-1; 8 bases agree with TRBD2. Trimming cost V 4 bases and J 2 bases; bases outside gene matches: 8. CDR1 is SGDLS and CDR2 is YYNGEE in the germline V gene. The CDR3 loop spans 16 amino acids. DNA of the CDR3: TGTGCCAGCAGCACCCGGGGGGGGATGACCTACAATGAGCAGTTCTTC. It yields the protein CASSTRGGMTYNEQFF.

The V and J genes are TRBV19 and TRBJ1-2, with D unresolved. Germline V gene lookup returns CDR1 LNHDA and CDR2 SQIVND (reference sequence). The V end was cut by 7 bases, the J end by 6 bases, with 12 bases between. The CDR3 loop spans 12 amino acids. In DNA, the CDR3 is TGTGCCAGTATAAGTTGGCAGGATGGCTACACCTTC. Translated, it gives CASISWQDGYTF.

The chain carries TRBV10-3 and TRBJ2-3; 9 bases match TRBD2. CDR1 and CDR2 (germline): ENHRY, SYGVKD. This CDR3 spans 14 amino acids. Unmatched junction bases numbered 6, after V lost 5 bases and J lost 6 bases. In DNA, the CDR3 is TGTGCCATCAGTCGCGGGAGGGCCGGGGATACGCAGTATTTT. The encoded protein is CAISRGRAGDTQYF.

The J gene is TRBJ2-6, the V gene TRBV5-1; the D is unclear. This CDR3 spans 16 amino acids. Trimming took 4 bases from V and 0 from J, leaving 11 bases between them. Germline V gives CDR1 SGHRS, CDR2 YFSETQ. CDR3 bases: TGCGCCAGCAGCCCCTGGATTCGCTCTGGGGCCAACGTCCTGACTTTC. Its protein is CASSPWIRSGANVLTF.

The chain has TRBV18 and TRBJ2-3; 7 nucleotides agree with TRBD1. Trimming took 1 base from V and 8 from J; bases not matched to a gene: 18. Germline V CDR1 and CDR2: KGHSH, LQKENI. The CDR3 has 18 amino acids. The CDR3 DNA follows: TGTGCCAGCTCACCACTAACATCCGGGACAGAACCCGGCAGTACGCAGTATTTT. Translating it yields CASSPLTSGTEPGSTQYF.